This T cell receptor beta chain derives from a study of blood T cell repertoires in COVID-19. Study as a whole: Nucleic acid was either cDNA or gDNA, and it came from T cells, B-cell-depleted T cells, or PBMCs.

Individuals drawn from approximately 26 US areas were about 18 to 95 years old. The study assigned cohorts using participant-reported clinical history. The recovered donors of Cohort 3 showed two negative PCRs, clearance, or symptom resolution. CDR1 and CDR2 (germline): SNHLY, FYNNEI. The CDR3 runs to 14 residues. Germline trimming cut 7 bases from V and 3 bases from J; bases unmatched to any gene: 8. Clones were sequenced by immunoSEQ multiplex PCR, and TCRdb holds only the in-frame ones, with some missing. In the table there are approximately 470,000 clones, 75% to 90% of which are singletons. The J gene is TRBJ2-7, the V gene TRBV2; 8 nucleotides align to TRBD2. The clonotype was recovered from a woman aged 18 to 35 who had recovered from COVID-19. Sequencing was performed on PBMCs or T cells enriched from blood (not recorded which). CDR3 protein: CASTGSGGLYEQYF. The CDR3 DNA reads TGTGCCAGCACCGGGAGCGGGGGCCTCTACGAGCAGTACTTC.